Sequencing of this TCR beta chain was carried out in a study of T cells of healthy individuals. Trimming took off 1 base at V and 4 bases at J, with 7 bases between the two ends. Germline V lookup: CDR1 LGHNA, CDR2 YSLEER. This CDR3 has 13 residues. In TCRdb, the 5' RACE reads were re-called with MiXCR into one record per CDR3 protein. The table records 40,000 to 60,000 distinct CDR3 sequences, about 14% of them present only once. There are many counts of this clonotype. The TCR comes from a human donor in good health. The chain has TRBV4-3 and TRBJ1-1; no reliable D call. This chain's CDR3 is CASSQAPGTEAFF. CDR3 DNA: TGCGCCAGCAGCCAAGCTCCGGGCACTGAAGCTTTCTTT.